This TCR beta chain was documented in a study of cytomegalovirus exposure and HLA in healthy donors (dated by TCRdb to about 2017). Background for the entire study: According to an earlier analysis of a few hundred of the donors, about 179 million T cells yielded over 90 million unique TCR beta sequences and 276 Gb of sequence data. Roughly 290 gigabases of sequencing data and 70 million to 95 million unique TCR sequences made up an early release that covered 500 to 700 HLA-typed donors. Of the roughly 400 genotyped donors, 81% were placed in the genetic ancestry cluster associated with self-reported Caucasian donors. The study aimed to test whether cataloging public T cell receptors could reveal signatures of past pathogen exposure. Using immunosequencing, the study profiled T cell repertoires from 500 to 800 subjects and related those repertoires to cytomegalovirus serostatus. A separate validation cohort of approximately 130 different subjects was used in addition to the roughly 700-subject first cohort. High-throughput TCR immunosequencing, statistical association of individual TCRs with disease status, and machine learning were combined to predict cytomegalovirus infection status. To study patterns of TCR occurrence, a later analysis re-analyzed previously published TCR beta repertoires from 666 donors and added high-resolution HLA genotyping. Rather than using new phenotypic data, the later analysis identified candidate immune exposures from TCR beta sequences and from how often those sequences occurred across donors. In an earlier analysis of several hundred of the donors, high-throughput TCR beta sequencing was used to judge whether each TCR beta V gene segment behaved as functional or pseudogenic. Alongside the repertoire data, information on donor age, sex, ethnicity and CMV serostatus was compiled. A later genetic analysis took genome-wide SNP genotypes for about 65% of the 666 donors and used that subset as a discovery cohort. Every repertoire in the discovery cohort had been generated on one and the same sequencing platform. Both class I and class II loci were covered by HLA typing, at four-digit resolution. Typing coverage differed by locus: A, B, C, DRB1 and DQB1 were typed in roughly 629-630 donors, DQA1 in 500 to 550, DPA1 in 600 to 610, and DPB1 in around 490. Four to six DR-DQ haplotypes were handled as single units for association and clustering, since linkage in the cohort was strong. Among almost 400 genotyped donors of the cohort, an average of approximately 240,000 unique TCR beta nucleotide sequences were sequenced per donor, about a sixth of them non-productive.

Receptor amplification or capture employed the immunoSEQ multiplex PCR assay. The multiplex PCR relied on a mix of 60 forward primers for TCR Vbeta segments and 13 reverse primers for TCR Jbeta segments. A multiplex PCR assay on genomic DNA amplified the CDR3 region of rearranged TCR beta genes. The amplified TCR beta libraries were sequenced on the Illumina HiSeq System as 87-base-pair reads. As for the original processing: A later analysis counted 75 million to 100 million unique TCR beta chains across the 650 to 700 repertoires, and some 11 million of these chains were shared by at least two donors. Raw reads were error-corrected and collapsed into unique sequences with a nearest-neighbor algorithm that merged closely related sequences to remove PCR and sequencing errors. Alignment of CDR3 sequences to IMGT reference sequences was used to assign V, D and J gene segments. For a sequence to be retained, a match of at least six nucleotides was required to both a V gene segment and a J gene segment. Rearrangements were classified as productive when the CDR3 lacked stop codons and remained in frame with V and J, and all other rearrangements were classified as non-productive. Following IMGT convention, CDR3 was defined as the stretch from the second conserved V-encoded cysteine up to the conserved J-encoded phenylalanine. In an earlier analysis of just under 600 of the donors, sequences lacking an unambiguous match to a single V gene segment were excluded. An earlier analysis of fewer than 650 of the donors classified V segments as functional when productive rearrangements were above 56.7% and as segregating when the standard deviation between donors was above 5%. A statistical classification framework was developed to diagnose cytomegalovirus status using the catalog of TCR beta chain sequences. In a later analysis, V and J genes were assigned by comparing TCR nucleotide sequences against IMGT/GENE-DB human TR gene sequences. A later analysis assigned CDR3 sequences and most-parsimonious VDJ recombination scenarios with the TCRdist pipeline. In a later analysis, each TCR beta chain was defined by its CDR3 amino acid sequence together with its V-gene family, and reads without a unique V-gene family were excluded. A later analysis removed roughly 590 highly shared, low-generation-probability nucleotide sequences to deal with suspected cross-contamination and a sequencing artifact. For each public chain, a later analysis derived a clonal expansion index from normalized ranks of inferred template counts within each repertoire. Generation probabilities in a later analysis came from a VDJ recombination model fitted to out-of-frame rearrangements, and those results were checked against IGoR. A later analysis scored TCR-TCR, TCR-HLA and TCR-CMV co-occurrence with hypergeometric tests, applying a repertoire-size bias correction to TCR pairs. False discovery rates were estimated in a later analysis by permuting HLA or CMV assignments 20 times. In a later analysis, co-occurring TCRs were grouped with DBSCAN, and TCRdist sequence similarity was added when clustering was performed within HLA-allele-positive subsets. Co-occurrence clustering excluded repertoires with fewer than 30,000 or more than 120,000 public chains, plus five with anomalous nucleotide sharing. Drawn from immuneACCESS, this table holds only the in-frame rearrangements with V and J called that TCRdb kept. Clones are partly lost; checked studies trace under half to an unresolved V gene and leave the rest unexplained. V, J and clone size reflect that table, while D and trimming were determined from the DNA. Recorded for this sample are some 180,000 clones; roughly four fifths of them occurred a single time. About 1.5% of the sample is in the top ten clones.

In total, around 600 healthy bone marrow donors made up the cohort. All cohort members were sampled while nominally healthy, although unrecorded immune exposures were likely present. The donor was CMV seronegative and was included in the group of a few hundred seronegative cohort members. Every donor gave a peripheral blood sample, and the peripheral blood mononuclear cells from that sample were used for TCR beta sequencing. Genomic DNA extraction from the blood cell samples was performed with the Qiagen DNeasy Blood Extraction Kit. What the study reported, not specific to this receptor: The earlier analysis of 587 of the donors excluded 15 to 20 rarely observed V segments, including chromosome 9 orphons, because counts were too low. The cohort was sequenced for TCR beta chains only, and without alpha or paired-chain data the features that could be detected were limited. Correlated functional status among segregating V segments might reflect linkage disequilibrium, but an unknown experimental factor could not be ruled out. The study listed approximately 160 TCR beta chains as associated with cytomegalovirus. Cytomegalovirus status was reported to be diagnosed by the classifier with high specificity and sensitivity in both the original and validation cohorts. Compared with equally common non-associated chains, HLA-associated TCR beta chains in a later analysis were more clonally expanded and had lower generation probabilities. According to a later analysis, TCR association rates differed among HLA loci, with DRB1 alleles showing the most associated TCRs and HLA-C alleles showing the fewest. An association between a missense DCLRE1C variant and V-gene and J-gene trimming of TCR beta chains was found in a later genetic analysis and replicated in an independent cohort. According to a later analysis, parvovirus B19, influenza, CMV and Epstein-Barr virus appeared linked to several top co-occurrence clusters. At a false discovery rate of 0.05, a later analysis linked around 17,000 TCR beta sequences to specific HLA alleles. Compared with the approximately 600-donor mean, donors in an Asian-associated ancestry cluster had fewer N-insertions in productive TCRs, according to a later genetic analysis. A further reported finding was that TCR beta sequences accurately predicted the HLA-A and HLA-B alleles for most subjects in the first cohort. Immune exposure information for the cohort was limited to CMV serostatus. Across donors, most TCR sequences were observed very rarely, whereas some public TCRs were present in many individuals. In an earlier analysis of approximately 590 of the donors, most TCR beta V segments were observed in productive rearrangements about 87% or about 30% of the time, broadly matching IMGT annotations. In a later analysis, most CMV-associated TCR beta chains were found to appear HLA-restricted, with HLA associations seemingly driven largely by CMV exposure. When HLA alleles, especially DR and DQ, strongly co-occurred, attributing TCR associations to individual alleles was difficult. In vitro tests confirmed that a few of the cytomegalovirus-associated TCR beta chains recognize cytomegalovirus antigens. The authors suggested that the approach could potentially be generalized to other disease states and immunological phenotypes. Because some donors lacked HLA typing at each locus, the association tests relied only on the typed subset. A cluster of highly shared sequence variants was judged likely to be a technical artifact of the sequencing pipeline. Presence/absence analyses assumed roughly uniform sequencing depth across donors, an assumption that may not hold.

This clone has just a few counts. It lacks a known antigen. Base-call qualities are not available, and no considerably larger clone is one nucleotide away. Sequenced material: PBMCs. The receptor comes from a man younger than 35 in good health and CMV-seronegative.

The DNA reads TGTGCCAGCAGTTTCTTAGGGACAGGGGGCCTCTTAGAAGCTTTCTTT. Its amino acids are CASSFLGTGGLLEAFF. The chain is encoded by TRBV27 joined to TRBJ1-1; 12 middle bases align to TRBD1. CDR1 and CDR2, looked up from the germline V gene (reference sequence), are MNHEY and SMNVEV. From its cysteine to its phenylalanine, the CDR3 spans 16 amino acids. Kept here is only the CDR3 DNA, which spans 48 bases and is read in frame from base 1. The germline V and J ends show losses of 3 bases and 8 bases respectively, and no gene match explains 10 bases of the junction.